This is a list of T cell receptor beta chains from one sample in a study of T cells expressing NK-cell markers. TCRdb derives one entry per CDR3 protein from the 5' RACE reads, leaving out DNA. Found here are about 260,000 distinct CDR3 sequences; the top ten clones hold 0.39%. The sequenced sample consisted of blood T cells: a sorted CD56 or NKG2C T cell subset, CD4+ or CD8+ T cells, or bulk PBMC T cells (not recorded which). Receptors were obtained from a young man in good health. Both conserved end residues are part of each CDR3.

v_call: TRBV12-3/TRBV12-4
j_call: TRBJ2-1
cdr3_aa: CASSLGLAGGWSEQFF

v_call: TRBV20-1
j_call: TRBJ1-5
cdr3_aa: CSARSGPGTGNGQPQHF

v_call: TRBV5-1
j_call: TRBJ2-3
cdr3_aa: CASSPQGAGSTDTQYF

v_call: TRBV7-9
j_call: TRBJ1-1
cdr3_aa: CASSTGLISTEAFF

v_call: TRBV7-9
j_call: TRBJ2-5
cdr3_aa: CASSLERFRQETQYF

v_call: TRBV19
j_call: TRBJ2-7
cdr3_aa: CASSITPGSGPYEQYF

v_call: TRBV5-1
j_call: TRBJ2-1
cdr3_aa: CASRGPGRPGVEQFF

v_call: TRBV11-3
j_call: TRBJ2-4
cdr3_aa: CASSLPITGAKNIQYF

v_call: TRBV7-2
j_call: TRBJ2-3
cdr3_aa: CASSLRGLAGGTDTQYF

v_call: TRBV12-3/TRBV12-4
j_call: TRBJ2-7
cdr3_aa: CASSTDPAGEQYF

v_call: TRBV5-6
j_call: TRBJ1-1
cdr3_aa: CASRSTEGTLKWAFF